Listed here are 12 T cell receptor beta chains from one sample, sequenced in a study of blood T cell repertoires in COVID-19. Measured with immunoSEQ multiplex PCR; TCRdb has only the in-frame clones, and not every one. The table has some 65,000 clones, over 75% seen once. Source material: peripheral blood. Source of these receptors: a man older than 75 with acute or convalescent COVID-19.

J is TRBJ2-1 and V is TRBV5-1, with D possibly matching TRBD2 (6 bases). V lost 4 bases, J lost 5 bases, and 16 bases lay in between. This CDR3 has 15 residues. The germline gives CDR1 SGHRS, CDR2 YFSETQ. The CDR3 region is CASSPGLALNNEQFF. The CDR3 region has the DNA TGCGCCAGCAGCCCGGGACTGGCGTTAAACAATGAGCAGTTCTTC.

The rearrangement joins TRBV28 to TRBJ2-2, with a tentative D call TRBD1 (6 bases). CDR1 and CDR2 from the germline V gene are MDHEN and SYDVKM. With 4 bases removed from V and 3 bases from J, the gap between germline ends came to 15 bases. The CDR3 consists of 16 residues. CDR3 sequence: CASSSPGTPDTGELFF. The CDR3 DNA follows: TGTGCCAGCAGTTCCCCAGGGACACCAGACACCGGGGAGCTGTTTTTT.

V usage is TRBV28 and J usage is TRBJ1-5; 7 nucleotides align to TRBD1. The junction had 5 bases not matched to a gene; V was cut back by 4 bases and J by 2 bases. CDR3 length: 15 residues. CDR1 and CDR2 from the germline V gene are MDHEN and SYDVKM. CDR3 in amino acids: CASSSRGRGNQPQHF. The CDR3 bases are TGTGCCAGCAGTTCTAGGGGGCGAGGCAATCAGCCCCAGCATTTT.

The chain recombines TRBV3-1 (or the pseudogene TRBV3-2) with TRBJ2-1; 9 bases match TRBD2. This CDR3 region has 16 residues. Germline trimming cut 4 bases from V and 8 bases from J; bases unmatched to any gene: 12. The germline gives CDR1 LGHDT, CDR2 YNNKEL (reference sequence). CDR3 nucleotides: TGTGCCAGCAGCCCCGGGACTAGCACCCGCCACGATGAGCAGTTCTTC. This translates into CASSPGTSTRHDEQFF.

The rearrangement joins TRBV5-1 to TRBJ2-7, with 8 bases identical to TRBD1. V gave up 0 bases and J gave up 2 bases; unmatched junction bases: 4. Germline CDR1 and CDR2: SGHRS and YFSETQ. This CDR3 has 15 amino acids. The CDR3 nucleotides read TGCGCCAGCAGCTTGGCTGGACAGGGACCCTACGAGCAGTACTTC. Encoded protein: CASSLAGQGPYEQYF.

The chain carries TRBV19 and TRBJ1-2; D call uncertain. Per the germline V gene, CDR1 is LNHDA and CDR2 is SQIVND (reference sequence). Trimming removed 3 bases at V and 5 bases at J, with 13 bases between. There are 14 residues in the CDR3. CDR3 in amino acids: CASSIRGESYGYTF. The CDR3 DNA reads TGTGCCAGTAGTATTAGAGGAGAATCTTATGGCTACACCTTC. The complete variable domain, with remaining parts taken from reference TRBV19 and TRBJ1-2, reads DGGITQSPKYLFRKEGQNVTLSCEQNLNHDAMYWYRQDPGQGLRLIYYSQIVNDFQKGDIAEGYSVSREKKESFPLTVTSAQKNPTAFYLCASSIRGESYGYTFGSGTRLTVV.

The CDR3 sequence: CASSYGASGKDTQYF. CDR3 DNA: TGTGCCAGCAGTTACGGGGCTAGCGGAAAAGATACGCAGTATTTT. The chain employs TRBV6-2 or TRBV6-3 and TRBJ2-3; 7 nucleotides line up with TRBD2. The J segment lost 5 bases and the V segment lost 2 bases, leaving 7 bases of the junction unmatched. This CDR3 region has 15 residues. CDR1 is MNHEY, CDR2 SVGEGT, per germline.

The gene calls are TRBV2 and TRBJ2-6, with TRBD2 matching over 9 bases. Unmatched junction bases numbered 10, after V lost 7 bases and J lost 0 bases. Germline assignment: CDR1 SNHLY and CDR2 FYNNEI. The CDR3 is 18 amino acids. The CDR3 DNA is TGTGCCAGCAACCCGGCTAGCGGGAAATCCTCTGGGGCCAACGTCCTGACTTTC. Encoded protein: CASNPASGKSSGANVLTF.

As DNA, the CDR3 is TGTGCCACCAGTGATTCAAGACAGGGTGGGGATCAGCCCCAGCATTTT. It specifies CATSDSRQGGDQPQHF. The chain has TRBV24-1 and TRBJ1-5; 7 bases align to TRBD1. The germline gives CDR1 KGHDR, CDR2 SFDVKD. This CDR3 is 16 amino acids long. The V gene end was trimmed by 2 bases and the J gene end by 5 bases; junction bases not matched to a gene: 8.

The chain carries TRBV29-1 and TRBJ1-2, with 10 bases fitting TRBD1. The V and J ends lost 1 base and 8 bases, in that order; junction bases with no gene match: 7. The CDR3 has 14 amino acids. CDR1 and CDR2 from the germline V gene are SQVTM and ANQGSEA. CDR3 loop: CSVEARDRGDGYTF. The CDR3 nucleotides read TGCAGCGTTGAAGCCCGGGACAGGGGCGACGGCTACACCTTC.

The gene calls are TRBV18 and TRBJ2-7; 9 bases are shared with TRBD2. V trimming: 6 bases; J trimming: 3 bases; junction bases outside the gene matches: 9. From germline, CDR1 is KGHSH and CDR2 LQKENI. CDR3 length: 15 amino acids. CDR3 in amino acids: CASSPSGNNVYEQYF. The CDR3 coding sequence is TGTGCCAGCTCTCCTAGCGGGAACAACGTCTACGAGCAGTACTTC.

The rearrangement joins TRBV29-1 to TRBJ2-7, with D possibly being TRBD2 (6 bases). CDR1 is SQVTM and CDR2 is ANQGSEA in the germline V gene. CDR3 length equals 18 residues. V lost 7 bases and J 0 bases, leaving 28 bases between the germline ends. DNA for the CDR3: TGCAGCGCCCTCGGTGAACTTCGAATGGGGGGAAGCTCCTACGAGCAGTACTTC. This sequence encodes CSALGELRMGGSSYEQYF.